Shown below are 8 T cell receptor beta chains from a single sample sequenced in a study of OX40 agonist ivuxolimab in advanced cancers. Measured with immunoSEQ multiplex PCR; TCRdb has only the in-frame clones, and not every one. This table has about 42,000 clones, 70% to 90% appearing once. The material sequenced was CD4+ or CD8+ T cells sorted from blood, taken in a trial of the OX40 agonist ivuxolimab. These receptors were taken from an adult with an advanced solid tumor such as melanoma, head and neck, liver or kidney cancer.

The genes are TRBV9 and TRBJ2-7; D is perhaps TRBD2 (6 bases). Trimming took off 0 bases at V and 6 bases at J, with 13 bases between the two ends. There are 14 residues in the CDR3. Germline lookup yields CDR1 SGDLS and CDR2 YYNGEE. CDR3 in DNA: TGTGCCAGCAGCGTAGCTAGAGAGGGAGGCGAGCAGTACTTC. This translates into CASSVAREGGEQYF.

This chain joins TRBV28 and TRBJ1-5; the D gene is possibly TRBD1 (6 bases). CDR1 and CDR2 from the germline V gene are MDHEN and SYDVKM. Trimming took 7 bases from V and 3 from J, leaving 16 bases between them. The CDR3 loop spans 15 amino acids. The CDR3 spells CASIKRGHYNQPQHF. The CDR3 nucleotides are TGTGCCAGCATCAAAAGGGGACACTACAATCAGCCCCAGCATTTT.

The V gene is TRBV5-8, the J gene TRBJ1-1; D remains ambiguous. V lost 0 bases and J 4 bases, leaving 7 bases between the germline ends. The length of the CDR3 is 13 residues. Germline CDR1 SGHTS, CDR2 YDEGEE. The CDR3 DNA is TGTGCCAGCAGCTTGGCGTTGGGCACTGAAGCTTTCTTT. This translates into CASSLALGTEAFF.

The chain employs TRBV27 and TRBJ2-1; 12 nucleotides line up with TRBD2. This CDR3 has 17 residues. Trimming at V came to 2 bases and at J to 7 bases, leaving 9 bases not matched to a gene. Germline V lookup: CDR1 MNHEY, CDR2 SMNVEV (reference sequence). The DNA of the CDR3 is TGTGCCAGCAGTTTAGGGCGGGGGCTAGCGGGAGGGAATGAGCAGTTCTTC. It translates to CASSLGRGLAGGNEQFF.

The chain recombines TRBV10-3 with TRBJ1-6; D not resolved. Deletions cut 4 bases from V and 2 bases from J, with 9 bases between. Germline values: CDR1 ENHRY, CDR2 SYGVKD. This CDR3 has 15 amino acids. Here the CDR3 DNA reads TGTGCCATCAGTGGAGAGGACCCCTATAATTCACCCCTCCACTTT. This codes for CAISGEDPYNSPLHF.

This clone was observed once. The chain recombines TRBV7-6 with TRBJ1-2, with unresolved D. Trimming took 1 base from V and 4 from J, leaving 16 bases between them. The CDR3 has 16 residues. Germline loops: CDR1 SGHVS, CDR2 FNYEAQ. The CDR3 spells CASSLGRHRSGYGYTF. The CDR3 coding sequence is TGTGCCAGCAGCTTAGGCCGACATAGGAGTGGCTATGGCTACACCTTC.

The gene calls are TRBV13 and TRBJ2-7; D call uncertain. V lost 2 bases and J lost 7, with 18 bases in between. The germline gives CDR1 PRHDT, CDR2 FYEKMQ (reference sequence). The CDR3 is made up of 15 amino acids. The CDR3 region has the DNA TGTGCCAGCAGCTTACCAGGACGTAAGGTCGGAGAGCAGTACTTC. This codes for CASSLPGRKVGEQYF. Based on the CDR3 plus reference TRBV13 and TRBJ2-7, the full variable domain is AAGVIQSPRHLIKEKRETATLKCYPIPRHDTVYWYQQGPGQDPQFLISFYEKMQSDKGSIPDRFSAQQFSDYHSELNMSSLELGDSALYFCASSLPGRKVGEQYFGPGTRLTVT.

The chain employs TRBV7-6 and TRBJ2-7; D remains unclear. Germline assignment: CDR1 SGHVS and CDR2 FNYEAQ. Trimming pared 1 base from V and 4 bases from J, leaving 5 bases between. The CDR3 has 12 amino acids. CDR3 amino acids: CASSLVVYEQYF. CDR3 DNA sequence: TGTGCCAGCAGCTTAGTCGTTTACGAGCAGTACTTC.